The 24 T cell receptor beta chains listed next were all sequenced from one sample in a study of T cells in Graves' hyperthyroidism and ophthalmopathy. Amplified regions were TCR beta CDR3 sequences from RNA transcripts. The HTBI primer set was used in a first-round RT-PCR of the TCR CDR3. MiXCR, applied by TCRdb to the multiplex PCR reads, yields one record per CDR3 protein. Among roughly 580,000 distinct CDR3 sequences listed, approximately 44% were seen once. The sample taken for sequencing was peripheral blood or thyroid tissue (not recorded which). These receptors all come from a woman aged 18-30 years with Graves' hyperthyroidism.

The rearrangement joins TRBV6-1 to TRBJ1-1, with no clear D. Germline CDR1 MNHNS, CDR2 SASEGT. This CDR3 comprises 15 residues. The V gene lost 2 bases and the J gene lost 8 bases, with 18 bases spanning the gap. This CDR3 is CASSEFGRRNLEAFF. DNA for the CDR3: TGTGCCAGCAGTGAATTCGGACGAAGAAACTTAGAAGCTTTCTTT.

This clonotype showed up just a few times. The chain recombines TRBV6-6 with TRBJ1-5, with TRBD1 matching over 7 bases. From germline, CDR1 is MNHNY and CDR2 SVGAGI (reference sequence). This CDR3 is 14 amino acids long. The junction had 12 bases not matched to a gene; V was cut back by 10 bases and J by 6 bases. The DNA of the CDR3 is TGTGCCACCCAGATCTGGACAGGCACTCAGCCCCAGCATTTT. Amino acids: CATQIWTGTQPQHF.

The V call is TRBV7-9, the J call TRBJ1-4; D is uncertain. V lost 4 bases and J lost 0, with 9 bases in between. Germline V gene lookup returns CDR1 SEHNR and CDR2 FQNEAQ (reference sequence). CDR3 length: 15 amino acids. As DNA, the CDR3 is TGTGCCAGCAGCTCCCGACGGACAACTAATGAAAAACTGTTTTTT. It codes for CASSSRRTTNEKLFF.

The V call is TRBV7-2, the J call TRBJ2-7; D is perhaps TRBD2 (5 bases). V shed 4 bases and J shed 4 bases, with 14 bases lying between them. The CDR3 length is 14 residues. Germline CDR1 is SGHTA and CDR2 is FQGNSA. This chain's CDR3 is CASSSRGALYEQYF. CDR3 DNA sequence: TGTGCCAGCAGCTCCCGGGGAGCACTTTACGAGCAGTACTTC.

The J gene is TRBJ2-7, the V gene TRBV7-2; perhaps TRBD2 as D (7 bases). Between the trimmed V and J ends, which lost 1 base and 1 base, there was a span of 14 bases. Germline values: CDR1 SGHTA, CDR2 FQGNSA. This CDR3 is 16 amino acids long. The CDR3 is CASSLEGGARSYEQYF. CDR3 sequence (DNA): TGTGCCAGCAGCTTAGAGGGGGGGGCGCGGTCCTACGAGCAGTACTTC.

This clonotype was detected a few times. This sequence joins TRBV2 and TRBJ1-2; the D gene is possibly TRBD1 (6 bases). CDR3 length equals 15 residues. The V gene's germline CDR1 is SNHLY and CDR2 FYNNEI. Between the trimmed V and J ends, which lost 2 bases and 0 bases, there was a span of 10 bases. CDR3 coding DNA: TGTGCCAGCAGTGAACGGGCAGGGGCTAACTATGGCTACACCTTC. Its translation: CASSERAGANYGYTF.

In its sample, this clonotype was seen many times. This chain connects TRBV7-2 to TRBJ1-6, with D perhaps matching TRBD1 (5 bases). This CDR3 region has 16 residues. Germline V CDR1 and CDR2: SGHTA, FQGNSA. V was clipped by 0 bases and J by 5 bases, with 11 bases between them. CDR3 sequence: CASSLAGERDNSPLHF. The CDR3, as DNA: TGTGCCAGCAGCTTAGCAGGGGAAAGGGATAATTCACCCCTCCACTTT. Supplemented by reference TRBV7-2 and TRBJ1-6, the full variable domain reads GAGVSQSPSNKVTEKGKDVELRCDPISGHTALYWYRQSLGQGLEFLIYFQGNSAPDKSGLPSDRFSAERTGGSVSTLTIQRTQQEDSAVYLCASSLAGERDNSPLHFGNGTRLTVT.

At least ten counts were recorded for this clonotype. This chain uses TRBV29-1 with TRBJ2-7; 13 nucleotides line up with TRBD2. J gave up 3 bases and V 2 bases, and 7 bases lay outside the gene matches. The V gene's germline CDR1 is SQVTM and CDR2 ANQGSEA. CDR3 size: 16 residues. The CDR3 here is CSVEPGLAGLHYEQYF. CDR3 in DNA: TGCAGCGTTGAACCGGGACTAGCGGGACTCCACTACGAGCAGTACTTC.

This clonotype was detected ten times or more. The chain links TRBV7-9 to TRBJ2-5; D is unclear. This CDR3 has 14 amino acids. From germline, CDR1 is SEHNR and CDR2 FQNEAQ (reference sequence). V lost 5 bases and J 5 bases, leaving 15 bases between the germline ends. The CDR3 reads CASSAYGEVETQYF. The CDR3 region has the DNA TGTGCCAGCAGCGCCTACGGTGAGGTGGAGACCCAGTACTTC.

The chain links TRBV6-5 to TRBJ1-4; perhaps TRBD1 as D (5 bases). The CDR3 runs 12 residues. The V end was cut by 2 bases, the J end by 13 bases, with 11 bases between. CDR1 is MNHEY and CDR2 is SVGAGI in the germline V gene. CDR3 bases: TGTGCCAGCAGTTACGGGGCCGACGGACTGTTTTTT. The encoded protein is CASSYGADGLFF.

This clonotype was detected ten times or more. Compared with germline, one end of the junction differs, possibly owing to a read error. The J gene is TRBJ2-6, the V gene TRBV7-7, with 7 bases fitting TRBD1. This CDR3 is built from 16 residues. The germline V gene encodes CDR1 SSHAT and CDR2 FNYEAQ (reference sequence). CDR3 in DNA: TGTGCTAGCAGCTCTGGGACAGTCTCTGGGGCCAACGTCCTGACTTTC. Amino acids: CASSSGTVSGANVLTF. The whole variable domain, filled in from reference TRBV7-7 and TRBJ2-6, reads GAGVSQSPRYKVTKRGQDVTLRCDPISSHATLYWYQQALGQGPEFLTYFNYEAQPDKSGLPSDRFSAERPEGSISTLTIQRTEQRDSAMYRCASSSGTVSGANVLTFGAGSRLTVL.

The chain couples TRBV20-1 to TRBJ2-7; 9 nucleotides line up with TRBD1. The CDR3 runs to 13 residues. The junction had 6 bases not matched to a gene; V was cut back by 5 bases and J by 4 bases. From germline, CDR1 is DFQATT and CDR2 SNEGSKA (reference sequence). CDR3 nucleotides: TGCAGTGCTGCCGGGACAGGGTTTTACGAGCAGTACTTC. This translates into CSAAGTGFYEQYF.

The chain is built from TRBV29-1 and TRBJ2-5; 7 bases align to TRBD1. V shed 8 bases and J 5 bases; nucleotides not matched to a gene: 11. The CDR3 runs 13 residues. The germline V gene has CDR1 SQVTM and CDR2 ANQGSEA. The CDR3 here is CSILTGSVETQYF. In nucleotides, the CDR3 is TGCAGCATCCTGACAGGGAGCGTTGAGACCCAGTACTTC. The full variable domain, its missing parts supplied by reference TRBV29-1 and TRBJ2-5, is SAVISQKPSRDICQRGTSLTIQCQVDSQVTMMFWYRQQPGQSLTLIATANQGSEATYESGFVIDKFPISRPNLTFSTLTVSNMSPEDSSIYLCSILTGSVETQYFGPGTRLLVL.

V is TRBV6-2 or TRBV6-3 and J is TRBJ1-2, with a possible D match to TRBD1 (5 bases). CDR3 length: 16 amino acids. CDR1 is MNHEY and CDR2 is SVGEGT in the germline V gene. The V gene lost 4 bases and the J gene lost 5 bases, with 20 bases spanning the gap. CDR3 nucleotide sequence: TGTGCCAGCAGTTCTCGGGGTCGGCAGGGTCGTTATGGCTACACCTTC. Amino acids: CASSSRGRQGRYGYTF.

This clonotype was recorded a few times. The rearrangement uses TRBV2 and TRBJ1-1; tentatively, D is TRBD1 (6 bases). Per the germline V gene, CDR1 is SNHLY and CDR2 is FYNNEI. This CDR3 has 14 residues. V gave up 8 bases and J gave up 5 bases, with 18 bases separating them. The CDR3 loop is CASVVDQGGTEAFF. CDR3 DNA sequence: TGTGCCAGCGTTGTTGATCAAGGGGGAACTGAAGCTTTCTTT. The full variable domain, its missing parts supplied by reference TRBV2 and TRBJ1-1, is EPEVTQTPSHQVTQMGQEVILRCVPISNHLYFYWYRQILGQKVEFLVSFYNNEISEKSEIFDDQFSVERPDGSNFTLKIRSTKLEDSAMYFCASVVDQGGTEAFFGQGTRLTVV.

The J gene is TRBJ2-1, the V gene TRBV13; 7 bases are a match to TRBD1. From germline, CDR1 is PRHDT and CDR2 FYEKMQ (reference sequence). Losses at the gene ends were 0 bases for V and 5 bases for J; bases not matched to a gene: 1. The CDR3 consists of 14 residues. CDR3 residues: CASSLGDRNNEQFF. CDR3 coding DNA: TGTGCCAGCAGCTTAGGGGACAGGAACAATGAGCAGTTCTTC.

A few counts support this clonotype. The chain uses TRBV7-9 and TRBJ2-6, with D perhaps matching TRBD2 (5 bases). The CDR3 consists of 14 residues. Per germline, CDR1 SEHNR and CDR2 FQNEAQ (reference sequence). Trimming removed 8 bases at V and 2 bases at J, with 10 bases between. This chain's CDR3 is CASDYPAGANVLTF. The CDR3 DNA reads TGTGCCAGCGACTACCCGGCTGGGGCCAACGTCCTGACTTTC.

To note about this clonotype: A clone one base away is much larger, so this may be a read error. This chain's CDR3 is CASSVGEDSRNQPQHF. The CDR3 DNA is TGTGCCAGCAGCGTAGGGGAGGACAGTCGGAATCAGCCCCAGCATTTT. The chain joins TRBV9 to TRBJ1-5; D might be TRBD1 (6 bases). The germline CDR1 and CDR2 sequences are SGDLS and YYNGEE. This CDR3 spans 16 amino acids. V was clipped by 0 bases and J by 4 bases, with 14 bases between them.

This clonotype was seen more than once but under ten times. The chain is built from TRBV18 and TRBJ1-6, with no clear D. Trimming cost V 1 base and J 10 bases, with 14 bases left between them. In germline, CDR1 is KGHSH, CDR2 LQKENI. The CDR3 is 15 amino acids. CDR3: CASSPLAAWQSPLHF. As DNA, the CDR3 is TGTGCCAGCTCACCACTGGCAGCTTGGCAATCACCCCTCCACTTT.

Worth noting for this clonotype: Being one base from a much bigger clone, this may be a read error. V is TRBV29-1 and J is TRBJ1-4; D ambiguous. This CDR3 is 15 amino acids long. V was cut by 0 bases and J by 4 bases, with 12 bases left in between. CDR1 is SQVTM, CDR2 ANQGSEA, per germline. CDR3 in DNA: TGCAGCGTTGAAGAGTTCGGTGAAGGTAATGAAAAACTGTTTTTT. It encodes CSVEEFGEGNEKLFF.

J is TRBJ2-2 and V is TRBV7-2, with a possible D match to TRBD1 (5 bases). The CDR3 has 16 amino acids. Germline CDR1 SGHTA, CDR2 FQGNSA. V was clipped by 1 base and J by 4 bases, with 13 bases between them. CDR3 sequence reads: CASSLEAQGITGELFF. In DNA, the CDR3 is TGTGCCAGCAGCTTAGAGGCCCAGGGAATCACCGGGGAGCTGTTTTTT.

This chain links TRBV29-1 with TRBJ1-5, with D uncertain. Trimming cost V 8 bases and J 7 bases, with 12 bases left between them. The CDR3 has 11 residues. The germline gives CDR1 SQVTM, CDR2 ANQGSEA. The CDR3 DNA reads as TGCAGCTTAGCTTTCGGGCAGCCCCAGCATTTT. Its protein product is CSLAFGQPQHF.

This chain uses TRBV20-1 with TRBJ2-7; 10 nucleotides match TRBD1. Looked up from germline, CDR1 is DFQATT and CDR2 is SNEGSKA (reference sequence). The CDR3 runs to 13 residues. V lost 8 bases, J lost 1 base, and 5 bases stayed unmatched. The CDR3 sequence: CSSTDRGSYEQYF. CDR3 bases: TGCAGTAGTACGGACAGGGGGTCCTACGAGCAGTACTTC.

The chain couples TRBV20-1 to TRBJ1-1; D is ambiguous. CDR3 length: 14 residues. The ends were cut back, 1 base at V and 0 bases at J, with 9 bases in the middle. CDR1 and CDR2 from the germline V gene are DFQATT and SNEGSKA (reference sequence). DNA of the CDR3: TGCAGTGCTAGAGTGAATAGGATGAACACTGAAGCTTTCTTT. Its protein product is CSARVNRMNTEAFF.